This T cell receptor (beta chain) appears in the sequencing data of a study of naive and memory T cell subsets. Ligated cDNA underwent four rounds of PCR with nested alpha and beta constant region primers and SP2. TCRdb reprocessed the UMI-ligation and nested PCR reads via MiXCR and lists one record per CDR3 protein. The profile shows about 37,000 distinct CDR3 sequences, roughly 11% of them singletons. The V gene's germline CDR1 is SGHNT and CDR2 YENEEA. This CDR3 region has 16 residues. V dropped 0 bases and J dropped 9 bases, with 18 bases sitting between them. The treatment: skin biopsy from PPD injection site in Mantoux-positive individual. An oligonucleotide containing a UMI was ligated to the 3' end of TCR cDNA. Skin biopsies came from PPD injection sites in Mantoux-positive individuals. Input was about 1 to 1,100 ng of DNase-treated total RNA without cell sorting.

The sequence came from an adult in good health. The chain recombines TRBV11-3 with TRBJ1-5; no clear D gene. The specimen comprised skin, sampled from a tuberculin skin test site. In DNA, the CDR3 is TGTGCCAGCAGCTTAGAACGTAGAACACTTAGGCGGCCCCAGCATTTT. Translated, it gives CASSLERRTLRRPQHF.